These T cell receptor beta chains were read from a single sample in a study of T-cell memory formation after mild COVID-19. MiXCR, run by TCRdb on the 5' RACE reads, gives a single entry per CDR3 protein. The sample lists some 120,000 distinct CDR3 sequences, about 15% occurring once. The source material was PBMCs or a T cell subset sorted from them (not recorded which). The receptors shown here come from an adult woman who had mild COVID-19 (a few samples of this study predate the infection). Cell type and time point are not known. Both conserved end residues are part of each CDR3. Fields, in order: J gene, clone size, D gene, V gene, CDR3 DNA, CDR3 protein. The D gene is left open where the match is weak. A clone size is listed for some rows: how often the clone was seen (once, few, many), or a class if it is expanded.

j_gene: TRBJ2-1
abundance: few
d_gene: TRBD2
v_gene: TRBV6-6
CDR3nt: TGTGCCAGCAGTTACTCGGGGGGGAGCTCCTACAATGAGCAGTTCTTC
CDR3aa: CASSYSGGSSYNEQFF

j_gene: TRBJ2-7
abundance: few
d_gene: NA
v_gene: TRBV4-1
CDR3nt: TGCGCCAGCAGCCAAGATAGCCAGGGTGCCTACGAGCAGTACTTC
CDR3aa: CASSQDSQGAYEQYF

j_gene: TRBJ2-7
abundance: NA
d_gene: TRBD1
v_gene: TRBV29-1
CDR3nt: TGCAGCGGCAGGGACAGCTCCTACGAGCAGTACTTC
CDR3aa: CSGRDSSYEQYF

j_gene: TRBJ2-1
abundance: few
d_gene: NA
v_gene: TRBV6-4
CDR3nt: TGTGCCAGCAGTGATATAGGGGTGGAGCAGTTCTTC
CDR3aa: CASSDIGVEQFF

j_gene: TRBJ2-7
abundance: NA
d_gene: TRBD2
v_gene: TRBV20-1
CDR3nt: TGCAGTGCTCTCCCGGGACTAGCGGGTGAGCAGTACTTC
CDR3aa: CSALPGLAGEQYF

j_gene: TRBJ2-1
abundance: few
d_gene: NA
v_gene: TRBV7-6
CDR3nt: TGTGCCAGCAGCCCTGGGTATGAGCAGTTCTTC
CDR3aa: CASSPGYEQFF

j_gene: TRBJ2-2
abundance: NA
d_gene: NA
v_gene: TRBV29-1
CDR3nt: TGCAGCGTTGTTTACACCGGGGAGCTGTTTTTT
CDR3aa: CSVVYTGELFF

j_gene: TRBJ2-1
abundance: few
d_gene: NA
v_gene: TRBV20-1
CDR3nt: TGCAGTGCTAGCGTAGGGGGGTCTAGGCTCAATGAGCAGTTCTTC
CDR3aa: CSASVGGSRLNEQFF

j_gene: TRBJ2-3
abundance: few
d_gene: TRBD1
v_gene: TRBV7-3
CDR3nt: TGTGCCAGCAGCCTAACAGGGGTCCCCACAGATACGCAGTATTTT
CDR3aa: CASSLTGVPTDTQYF

j_gene: TRBJ2-7
abundance: few
d_gene: NA
v_gene: TRBV10-3
CDR3nt: TGTGCCATCAGTCCCCGGGCGGCCGGTGTGGGGGAGCAGTACTTC
CDR3aa: CAISPRAAGVGEQYF

j_gene: TRBJ2-2
abundance: NA
d_gene: TRBD1
v_gene: TRBV5-1
CDR3nt: TGCGCCAGCAGCTCCCAGACAGGGGCGAACACCGGGGAGCTGTTTTTT
CDR3aa: CASSSQTGANTGELFF

j_gene: TRBJ2-2
abundance: NA
d_gene: NA
v_gene: TRBV5-1
CDR3nt: TGCGCCAGCAATCCGGGGGACACCGGGGAGCTGTTTTTT
CDR3aa: CASNPGDTGELFF

j_gene: TRBJ2-3
abundance: NA
d_gene: NA
v_gene: TRBV18
CDR3nt: TGTGCCAGCTCACCCGGGGGAGAAGATACGCAGTATTTT
CDR3aa: CASSPGGEDTQYF

j_gene: TRBJ2-1
abundance: NA
d_gene: TRBD2
v_gene: TRBV2
CDR3nt: TGTGCCAGCAGTGCCCCGGGACTAGCGGGGATTCCCAATGAGCAGTTCTTC
CDR3aa: CASSAPGLAGIPNEQFF

j_gene: TRBJ2-1
abundance: NA
d_gene: NA
v_gene: TRBV5-4
CDR3nt: TGTGCCAGCAGCCGGGACTACAATGAGCAGTTCTTC
CDR3aa: CASSRDYNEQFF

j_gene: TRBJ2-2
abundance: NA
d_gene: TRBD2
v_gene: TRBV2
CDR3nt: TGTGCCAGCAGGGCCACTAGCGGGGGGTCGACCGGGGAGCTGTTTTTT
CDR3aa: CASRATSGGSTGELFF

j_gene: TRBJ2-7
abundance: many
d_gene: NA
v_gene: TRBV7-9
CDR3nt: TGTGCCAGCAGCTCCACAGGGCTCGAGCAGTACTTC
CDR3aa: CASSSTGLEQYF

j_gene: TRBJ1-5
abundance: few
d_gene: TRBD1
v_gene: TRBV3-1
CDR3nt: TGTGCCAGCAGCCGAGACAGGGATAGCAATCAGCCCCAGCATTTT
CDR3aa: CASSRDRDSNQPQHF

j_gene: TRBJ1-4
abundance: NA
d_gene: NA
v_gene: TRBV12-3/TRBV12-4
CDR3nt: TGTGCCAGCAGTTTCCGCCCAACTAATGAAAAACTGTTTTTT
CDR3aa: CASSFRPTNEKLFF

j_gene: TRBJ2-3
abundance: few
d_gene: TRBD2
v_gene: TRBV7-2
CDR3nt: TGTGCCAGCAGCCCGGGACTAGCGGAGTTCAGCACAGATACGCAGTATTTT
CDR3aa: CASSPGLAEFSTDTQYF

j_gene: TRBJ1-1
abundance: NA
d_gene: NA
v_gene: TRBV5-1
CDR3nt: TGCGCCAGCAGCTTGGCCGTACAGAACGAAGCTTTCTTT
CDR3aa: CASSLAVQNEAFF

j_gene: TRBJ2-3
abundance: NA
d_gene: TRBD1
v_gene: TRBV6-6
CDR3nt: TGTGCCAGCAGCCGCGGGGCAGGGGGCGCGGCAGATACGCAGTATTTT
CDR3aa: CASSRGAGGAADTQYF

j_gene: TRBJ2-1
abundance: few
d_gene: TRBD2
v_gene: TRBV24-1
CDR3nt: TGTGCCACCAGTGACCCGGGACTAGCGGGTTACAATGAGCAGTTCTTC
CDR3aa: CATSDPGLAGYNEQFF